Shown below are 11 T cell receptor beta chains from a single sample sequenced in a study of T cells in Graves' hyperthyroidism and ophthalmopathy. What was amplified from RNA transcripts were TCR beta CDR3 regions. A set of HTBI primers served as the primers for a first-round RT-PCR of the TCR CDR3. TCRdb ran MiXCR on the multiplex PCR reads and lists one entry per CDR3 protein. The table shows over 650,000 distinct CDR3 sequences, with about 17% occurring only once. Sequenced input: blood. These receptors were collected from a young man with Graves' hyperthyroidism.

The rearrangement uses TRBV6-1 and TRBJ1-5, with D unclear. The CDR3 is 15 residues long. Germline loops: CDR1 MNHNS, CDR2 SASEGT. The V gene lost 1 base and the J gene lost 4 bases, with 11 bases spanning the gap. The CDR3 DNA reads TGTGCCAGCAGTGAAGGAGACGGCTGGAATCAGCCCCAGCATTTT. This encodes CASSEGDGWNQPQHF.

This clonotype came up many times. This chain links TRBV10-3 with TRBJ2-7; D gene ambiguous. V lost 11 bases to trimming and J lost 0 bases, with 20 bases between them. The CDR3 covers 15 residues. The germline V gene has CDR1 ENHRY and CDR2 SYGVKD. CDR3 DNA sequence: TGTGCCCCCCAGGAAAGACCGGCCTCCTCCTACGAGCAGTACTTC. Its translation: CAPQERPASSYEQYF.

This clonotype was counted at least ten times. This rearrangement joins TRBV4-2 to TRBJ1-2; D not resolved. Germline CDR1 is LGHNA and CDR2 is YNFKEQ. Trimming cost V 2 bases and J 4 bases, with 17 bases left between them. The CDR3 contains 16 residues. CDR3 loop: CASSQMSGHLSYGYTF. The CDR3 DNA reads TGTGCCAGCAGCCAAATGAGTGGCCACCTTTCCTATGGCTACACCTTC.

This clonotype was picked up a small number of times. A much bigger clone sits one base away, suggesting this may be a read error. The genes are TRBV12-3 or TRBV12-4 and TRBJ2-5; 10 nucleotides line up with TRBD1. The trim removed 6 bases at V and 6 bases at J, leaving 4 bases unmatched. The CDR3 is 13 residues long. The chain's CDR3 is CASRPGQGKTQYF. The CDR3 DNA follows: TGTGCCAGCAGACCGGGACAGGGGAAGACCCAGTACTTC.

This clonotype has ten or more counts. The chain combines TRBV5-1 with TRBJ1-5; TRBD1 is a possible D gene (5 bases). Germline CDR1 is SGHRS and CDR2 is YFSETQ. V shed 0 bases and J shed 5 bases, with 12 bases lying between them. CDR3 length equals 15 residues. The CDR3 nucleotides are TGCGCCAGCAGCTTGGGAAGGGGCGGAGATCAGCCCCAGCATTTT. This translates into CASSLGRGGDQPQHF.

In its sample, this clonotype was seen a few times. V gene TRBV20-1 combines with J gene TRBJ2-3; 9 bases agree with TRBD2. The CDR3 has 12 amino acids. Germline CDR1 is DFQATT and CDR2 is SNEGSKA (reference sequence). This chain's CDR3 is CIIAGVTDTQYF. For the CDR3, the DNA is TGCATTATAGCGGGAGTCACAGATACGCAGTATTTT.

To note about this clonotype: One end of the junction fails to match germline, which may point to a read error. The genes are TRBV5-1 and TRBJ2-7, with D maybe TRBD1 (7 bases). Germline lookup yields CDR1 SGHRS and CDR2 YFSETQ. This CDR3 has 15 residues. This chain's CDR3 is CTSSLAPGGSYEQYF. CDR3 nucleotides: TGCACCAGCAGCTTGGCCCCAGGGGGGAGCTACGAGCAGTACTTC.

Many counts were recorded for this clonotype. The rearrangement uses TRBV5-1 and TRBJ2-1, with 7 nucleotides matching TRBD2. With 4 bases clipped from V and 6 bases from J, the junction kept 10 bases outside the gene matches. The CDR3 sequence is 15 residues long. The germline V gene encodes CDR1 SGHRS and CDR2 YFSETQ. The CDR3 DNA reads TGCGCCAGCAGCCGGGGGGACGATCGGGCCAATGAGCAGTTCTTC. Amino acid sequence: CASSRGDDRANEQFF.

This clonotype was observed many times. CDR3 sequence (DNA): TGTGCCAGCAGTTTCCCACTAGGGCAGGGTCGTAGCGGGGAGCTGTTTTTT. Translating it yields CASSFPLGQGRSGELFF. The rearrangement uses TRBV28 and TRBJ2-2; D possibly uses TRBD1 or TRBD2 (5 bases each). V shed 3 bases and J shed 7 bases, with 21 bases lying between them. Germline loops: CDR1 MDHEN, CDR2 SYDVKM. The CDR3 length is 17 residues.

This chain links TRBV27 with TRBJ2-7; 8 nucleotides align to TRBD2. The CDR3 is 15 residues long. The V gene's germline CDR1 is MNHEY and CDR2 SMNVEV (reference sequence). J was trimmed by 0 bases and V by 6 bases; bases with no gene match: 7. CDR3 amino acids: CASRYGGGNSYEQYF. The DNA for the CDR3 is TGTGCCAGCAGATACGGGGGGGGTAACTCCTACGAGCAGTACTTC.

This clonotype turned up a few times. J is TRBJ2-1 and V is TRBV12-3 or TRBV12-4; TRBD1 or TRBD2 may be the D gene (5 bases each). V dropped 6 bases and J dropped 12 bases, with 15 bases sitting between them. This CDR3 is built from 12 residues. DNA for the CDR3: TGTGCCAGCAGCTACAGGAGGCCGCCGCAGTTCTTC. This sequence encodes CASSYRRPPQFF.